One and the same sample provided the 14 T cell receptor beta chains below, sequenced in a study of blood T cell repertoires in COVID-19. The assay was immunoSEQ multiplex PCR, and TCRdb's table has in-frame clones only and misses some. The sample consists of hundreds of thousands of clones, 70% to 90% of them appearing once. Material: peripheral blood. These receptors were obtained from a woman aged 18-29 years who had recovered from COVID-19.

A remark on this clone: Other DNA sequences from this sample encode an identical CDR3 as well. V and J are TRBV18 and TRBJ1-1; D call uncertain. Germline values: CDR1 KGHSH, CDR2 LQKENI. V lost 3 bases and J 0 bases, leaving 5 bases between the germline ends. This CDR3 comprises 13 residues. The CDR3 nucleotides read TGTGCCAGCTCACCGACACTGAACACTGAAGCTTTCTTT. Its protein product is CASSPTLNTEAFF.

The V call is TRBV5-1, the J call TRBJ2-5; no reliable D call. Germline-derived CDR1 and CDR2 are SGHRS and YFSETQ. Deletions cut 3 bases from V and 4 bases from J, with 10 bases between. The CDR3 runs 13 residues. CDR3 loop: CASSSFRGETQYF. For the CDR3, the DNA is TGCGCCAGCAGCTCCTTCAGAGGAGAGACCCAGTACTTC.

V gene TRBV6-5 combines with J gene TRBJ2-7; TRBD1 agrees at 7 bases. V lost 6 bases, J lost 5 bases, and 13 bases stayed unmatched. The CDR3 extends over 15 amino acids. Germline lookup yields CDR1 MNHEY and CDR2 SVGAGI. CDR3 nucleotides: TGTGCCAGCAGGGACCTCCGGGACAGTCTCGACGAGCAGTACTTC. Its translation is CASRDLRDSLDEQYF.

V usage is TRBV5-4 and J usage is TRBJ2-7; TRBD1 matches 7 bases. Trimming took 0 bases from V and 3 from J; bases not matched to a gene: 3. This CDR3 is 14 amino acids long. Germline V CDR1 and CDR2: SGHNT, YYREEE (reference sequence). CDR3: CASSLAGGIYEQYF. The CDR3 coding sequence is TGTGCCAGCAGCTTGGCAGGGGGAATCTACGAGCAGTACTTC.

This rearrangement joins TRBV5-1 to TRBJ2-5; TRBD2 matches 8 bases. From germline, CDR1 is SGHRS and CDR2 YFSETQ. The trim removed 2 bases at V and 1 base at J, leaving 7 bases unmatched. The CDR3 length is 16 residues. This CDR3 is CASSFTGTRVQETQYF. The CDR3 bases are TGCGCCAGCAGCTTCACCGGGACTAGGGTCCAAGAGACCCAGTACTTC.

V usage is TRBV7-9 and J usage is TRBJ1-6; D is unclear. CDR1 is SEHNR and CDR2 is FQNEAQ in the germline V gene (reference sequence). V was shortened by 0 bases and J by 7 bases, with 7 bases between the two germline ends. This CDR3 is built from 14 residues. This CDR3 reads CASSLAGPNSPLHF. The DNA of the CDR3 is TGTGCCAGCAGCTTAGCGGGCCCGAATTCACCCCTCCACTTT.

This sequence joins TRBV6-4 and TRBJ1-1; D unresolved. The V end lost 3 bases, the J end lost 4 bases, and 9 bases lay between the germline ends. The germline gives CDR1 MRHNA, CDR2 SNTAGT. The CDR3 has 13 residues. The CDR3 DNA reads TGTGCCAGCAGTGAACGGGAGGGCACTGAAGCTTTCTTT. Its translation is CASSEREGTEAFF.

This sequence joins TRBV5-1 and TRBJ1-1, with 9 bases identical to TRBD1. Germline V gene sequence: CDR1 SGHRS, CDR2 YFSETQ. Trimming took 4 bases from V and 7 from J; bases not matched to a gene: 5. This CDR3 region has 13 residues. The CDR3 region has the DNA TGCGCCAGCAGCCAGACAGGGGGACATGAAGCTTTCTTT. As protein: CASSQTGGHEAFF.

The V gene is TRBV19, the J gene TRBJ2-2, with TRBD1 matching over 9 bases. Looked up from germline, CDR1 is LNHDA and CDR2 is SQIVND (reference sequence). With V trimmed by 6 bases and J by 8 bases, 10 bases remained unmatched. This CDR3 has 15 amino acids. CDR3 protein: CASSLGQGGLGELFF. As DNA, the CDR3 is TGTGCCAGTAGCCTGGGACAGGGAGGATTGGGGGAGCTGTTTTTT.

V and J are TRBV19 and TRBJ1-2; weak D call: TRBD1 (6 bases). This CDR3 region has 17 residues. Deletions cut 2 bases from V and 4 bases from J, with 20 bases between. Per germline, CDR1 LNHDA and CDR2 SQIVND (reference sequence). CDR3 loop: CASSIIRSPGEIYGYTF. The CDR3 DNA reads TGTGCCAGTAGTATAATCCGGTCCCCAGGGGAAATCTATGGCTACACCTTC.

The chain has TRBV10-3 and TRBJ2-6; weak D call: TRBD1 (6 bases). Deletions cut 4 bases from V and 0 bases from J, with 13 bases between. Germline CDR1 ENHRY, CDR2 SYGVKD. The CDR3 runs to 17 residues. The DNA for the CDR3 is TGTGCCATCAGTGGCTACAGGGAGTACTCTGGGGCCAACGTCCTGACTTTC. The encoded protein is CAISGYREYSGANVLTF.

J is TRBJ1-1 and V is TRBV18, with TRBD1 matching over 7 bases. This CDR3 has 15 amino acids. Trimming removed 3 bases from V and 0 bases from J; junction bases left unmatched: 4. Germline-derived CDR1 and CDR2 are KGHSH and LQKENI. DNA of the CDR3: TGTGCCAGCTCACCTCGGGACAGCATGAACACTGAAGCTTTCTTT. Translated: CASSPRDSMNTEAFF.

The chain combines TRBV7-9 with TRBJ2-7; D perhaps matches TRBD1 (5 bases). CDR1 is SEHNR, CDR2 FQNEAQ, per germline (reference sequence). The CDR3 length is 14 residues. V lost 1 base to trimming and J lost 4 bases, with 11 bases between them. The CDR3, as DNA: TGTGCCAGCAGCTTAGGGGGAAGGGGATACGAGCAGTACTTC. It encodes CASSLGGRGYEQYF.

The chain is built from TRBV10-2 and TRBJ1-2; TRBD1 is a possible D gene (5 bases). The germline V and J ends were trimmed by 6 bases and 6 bases, with 14 bases remaining between them. Germline lookup yields CDR1 WSHSY and CDR2 SAAADI. This CDR3 spans 13 amino acids. The CDR3 nucleotides are TGCGCCAGCAGCCCCGCAGGGTTCCATGGCTACACCTTC. The encoded protein is CASSPAGFHGYTF.